One sample yielded the 26 T cell receptor beta chains listed below, sequenced in a study of molecular identifiers for immune sequencing clone quantification. TCRdb itself ran the PCR reads through MiXCR, one entry per CDR3 protein. Among about 510,000 distinct CDR3 sequences listed, around 23% were seen once. Input material: naive CD8+ T cells from blood, with Jurkat cell RNA spiked in. This sample's subset: FACS-sorted CD8+CD4-CCR7+CD45RA+ naive T cells. The source is a human donor in good health. Some libraries in this study had Jurkat cell RNA spiked in.

The V call is TRBV12-5, the J call TRBJ1-2; 7 nucleotides align to TRBD1. The CDR3 runs to 17 residues. Germline assignment: CDR1 LGHNT and CDR2 FRNRAP. V lost 1 base, J lost 5 bases, and 13 bases stayed unmatched. The CDR3 nucleotides read TGTGCTAGTGGTTTGGCACTTATAGGGGGCGTGCAGTATGGCTACACCTTC. This encodes CASGLALIGGVQYGYTF. Drawing the rest from reference TRBV12-5 and TRBJ1-2, the complete variable domain is DARVTQTPRHKVTEMGQEVTMRCQPILGHNTVFWYRQTMMQGLELLAYFRNRAPLDDSGMPKDRFSAEMPDATLATLKIQPSEPRDSAVYFCASGLALIGGVQYGYTFGSGTRLTVV.

V usage is TRBV7-7 and J usage is TRBJ2-7; D tentatively fits TRBD1 or TRBD2 (6 bases each). Per the germline V gene, CDR1 is SSHAT and CDR2 is FNYEAQ (reference sequence). V was shortened by 8 bases and J by 6 bases, with 20 bases between the two germline ends. The CDR3 length is 14 residues. The CDR3 spells CASGAGQEDFEQYF. CDR3 DNA: TGTGCCAGCGGCGCGGGACAAGAAGACTTCGAGCAGTACTTC.

The genes are TRBV27 and TRBJ2-7, with 11 positions matching TRBD2. This CDR3 is 15 amino acids long. In germline, CDR1 is MNHEY, CDR2 SMNVEV (reference sequence). J lost 5 bases, V lost 3 bases, and 6 bases had no gene match. CDR3 in DNA: TGTGCCAGCAGTTTCTTTCCTAGCGGGAGGAACGAGCAGTACTTC. Translated, it gives CASSFFPSGRNEQYF.

This clonotype was seen a single time. V gene TRBV4-1 combines with J gene TRBJ1-5; D not certain. The germline gives CDR1 MGHRA, CDR2 YSYEKL. Trimming cost V 1 base and J 9 bases, with 10 bases left between them. The CDR3 runs to 13 residues. The CDR3 region has the DNA TGCGCCAGCAGCCAAGGTTTGTACCGGCCCCAGCATTTT. This sequence encodes CASSQGLYRPQHF.

This clonotype showed up just a few times. The chain recombines TRBV10-1 with TRBJ2-3; D possibly corresponds to TRBD1 (5 bases). CDR3 length: 13 residues. In germline, CDR1 is WNHNN, CDR2 SYGVQD (reference sequence). V lost 9 bases, J lost 0 bases, and 10 bases lay in between. The CDR3 reads CASSDISTDTQYF. As DNA, the CDR3 is TGCGCCAGTTCGGACATTAGCACAGATACGCAGTATTTT.

This clonotype was counted between two and nine times. This chain links TRBV7-9 with TRBJ1-4; D remains unclear. The CDR3 is 14 amino acids. The V gene's germline CDR1 is SEHNR and CDR2 FQNEAQ (reference sequence). V lost 2 bases to trimming and J lost 6 bases, with 10 bases between them. CDR3 sequence (DNA): TGTGCCAGCAGCTTATTAGAACCGGATGAAAAACTGTTTTTT. Protein: CASSLLEPDEKLFF.

This chain joins TRBV7-9 and TRBJ1-1, with a possible D match to TRBD1 (6 bases). CDR3 length: 13 residues. The V gene's germline CDR1 is SEHNR and CDR2 FQNEAQ (reference sequence). The V end lost 0 bases, the J end lost 8 bases, and 10 bases lay between the germline ends. The CDR3 bases are TGTGCCAGCAGCTTAGCGGACGGACAGGAAGCTTTCTTT. Protein: CASSLADGQEAFF.

Turning to this clonotype: This likely comes from a read error, as the CDR3 has no conserved phenylalanine or tryptophan at its end. The chain links TRBV7-8 to TRBJ2-7; D not certain. This CDR3 is 15 amino acids long. Germline V gene data show CDR1 as SGHVS and CDR2 as FQNEAQ. The CDR3 DNA reads as TGTGCCAGCAGCTTACCCGTCAGGTCGGCCTACGCGCAGTACATC. It specifies CASSLPVRSAYAQYI.

On this clonotype: This may be a read error, as it is one base from a much larger clone. The chain employs TRBV2 and TRBJ2-1; possibly TRBD1 for D (5 bases). Germline V lookup: CDR1 SNHLY, CDR2 FYNNEI. V was clipped by 6 bases and J by 12 bases, with 18 bases between them. The CDR3 consists of 13 residues. The chain's CDR3 is CASSLGHTMRQFF. The CDR3 nucleotides read TGTGCCAGCAGCTTGGGGCATACAATGAGGCAGTTCTTC.

V usage is TRBV12-3 or TRBV12-4 and J usage is TRBJ2-3; D could derive from TRBD1 or TRBD2 (5 bases each). V was shortened by 3 bases and J by 2 bases, with 15 bases between the two germline ends. This CDR3 is 16 amino acids long. The CDR3 DNA is TGTGCCAGCAGTTTTGGGGGAGTGGGAAACACAGATACGCAGTATTTT. This translates into CASSFGGVGNTDTQYF.

With respect to this clonotype: This may come from a read error, since a much larger clone is one base off. The conserved closing phenylalanine or tryptophan is absent in this CDR3, likely reflecting a read error. Because the CDR3's place on the DNA is in doubt, the DNA is left out and the CDR3 is given as listed by TCRdb. The rearrangement uses TRBV21-1 and TRBJ1-6; TRBD1 is taken as the D call from the table, unchecked against the DNA. TRBV21-1 is flagged as a pseudogene. The CDR3 contains 11 residues when both ends are counted. The CDR3 reads CASGGCSPLHL.

The DNA for the CDR3 is TGTGCCACCAGCAGAGTAATCCAGGGGGCCACCGGGGAGCTGTTTTTT. It translates to CATSRVIQGATGELFF. The chain uses TRBV15 and TRBJ2-2; 8 bases align to TRBD1. The trim removed 1 base at V and 4 bases at J, leaving 5 bases unmatched. Germline V lookup: CDR1 LNHNV, CDR2 YYDKDF (reference sequence). The CDR3 sequence is 16 residues long.

This clonotype was seen repeatedly, ten times or more. This sequence joins TRBV4-1 and TRBJ1-5, with D tentatively TRBD1 (5 bases). Germline-derived CDR1 and CDR2 are MGHRA and YSYEKL. V gave up 1 base and J gave up 4 bases, with 11 bases separating them. CDR3 length: 15 residues. The CDR3 protein is CASSQGGAGNQPQHF. CDR3 sequence (DNA): TGCGCCAGCAGCCAAGGAGGGGCAGGTAATCAGCCCCAGCATTTT.

The rearrangement uses TRBV19 and TRBJ2-7; D unclear. V lost 3 bases to trimming and J lost 2 bases, with 8 bases between them. This CDR3 contains 13 residues. Germline V gene data show CDR1 as LNHDA and CDR2 as SQIVND (reference sequence). CDR3 sequence (DNA): TGTGCCAGTAGTATCGGATTAACCTACGAGCAGTACTTC. Its translation: CASSIGLTYEQYF.

The V call is TRBV14, the J call TRBJ2-2, with D possibly TRBD1 on 7 matching bases. This CDR3 comprises 16 residues. Germline V lookup: CDR1 SGHDN, CDR2 FVKESK. Between the trimmed V and J ends, which lost 4 bases and 8 bases, there was a span of 20 bases. The CDR3 DNA sequence: TGTGCCAGCAGCCCCCCCAGGGGGGCAAGGTCAGGGGAGCTGTTTTTT. The encoded protein is CASSPPRGARSGELFF.

This clonotype was observed a handful of times. The chain carries TRBV28 and TRBJ1-1; TRBD1 might be the D (5 bases). The CDR3 is made up of 12 amino acids. The germline gives CDR1 MDHEN, CDR2 SYDVKM. V was trimmed by 3 bases and J by 7 bases, leaving 9 bases between them. CDR3 DNA sequence: TGTGCCAGCAGTTTTGCAGGGAATGAAGCTTTCTTT. This codes for CASSFAGNEAFF.

There are many counts of this clonotype. The chain carries TRBV12-3 or TRBV12-4 and TRBJ2-7, with D possibly being TRBD1 (6 bases). Between the trimmed V and J ends, which lost 10 bases and 5 bases, there was a span of 12 bases. The CDR3 runs 11 residues. The CDR3 loop reads CAIKKGDEQYF. CDR3 DNA: TGTGCCATAAAAAAGGGGGACGAGCAGTACTTC.

This chain links TRBV14 with TRBJ2-7, with D possibly being TRBD1 or TRBD2 (5 bases each). V was cut by 0 bases and J by 4 bases, with 13 bases left in between. The CDR3 is made up of 15 amino acids. In germline, CDR1 is SGHDN, CDR2 FVKESK. CDR3 sequence reads: CASSQEVWGPYEQYF. The CDR3 nucleotides are TGTGCCAGCAGCCAAGAAGTTTGGGGACCTTACGAGCAGTACTTC. Full variable domain (missing parts from reference TRBV14 and TRBJ2-7): EAGVTQFPSHSVIEKGQTVTLRCDPISGHDNLYWYRRVMGKEIKFLLHFVKESKQDESGMPNNRFLAERTGGTYSTLKVQPAELEDSGVYFCASSQEVWGPYEQYFGPGTRLTVT.

The V call is TRBV29-1, the J call TRBJ1-2; 8 bases align to TRBD1. Germline V gene sequence: CDR1 SQVTM, CDR2 ANQGSEA. The V and J ends lost 1 base and 4 bases, in that order; junction bases with no gene match: 11. CDR3 length: 16 residues. In nucleotides, the CDR3 is TGCAGCGTTGAAGCGGGGCCAGGGGGCGAGGGCTATGGCTACACCTTC. Translation: CSVEAGPGGEGYGYTF. Drawing the rest from reference TRBV29-1 and TRBJ1-2, the complete variable domain is SAVISQKPSRDICQRGTSLTIQCQVDSQVTMMFWYRQQPGQSLTLIATANQGSEATYESGFVIDKFPISRPNLTFSTLTVSNMSPEDSSIYLCSVEAGPGGEGYGYTFGSGTRLTVV.

This clonotype has only a few counts. The chain couples TRBV19 to TRBJ2-7; D is perhaps TRBD2 (6 bases). Germline lookup yields CDR1 LNHDA and CDR2 SQIVND (reference sequence). The CDR3 covers 15 residues. The V gene lost 5 bases and the J gene lost 5 bases, with 19 bases spanning the gap. In DNA, the CDR3 is TGTGCCAGTAGTCCCTCGACGGGAGTTTATCACGAGCAGTACTTC. It encodes CASSPSTGVYHEQYF.

Comment on this clonotype: A much larger clone differs by one base, so this may be a read error. The J gene is TRBJ2-7, the V gene TRBV6-2 or TRBV6-3; 12 bases line up with TRBD1. The CDR3 consists of 12 residues. CDR1 MNHEY and CDR2 SVGEGT come from the germline V gene. In DNA form, the CDR3 reads TGTGCCATCAGTTACGGGACAGGGGGCCAGTACTTC. Protein sequence: CAISYGTGGQYF.

This clonotype has ten or more counts. J is TRBJ2-7 and V is TRBV30, with a weak D call TRBD1 (6 bases). V gave up 1 base and J gave up 2 bases, with 15 bases separating them. The germline V gene has CDR1 GTSNPN and CDR2 SVGIG (reference sequence). The CDR3 runs to 15 residues. CDR3 bases: TGTGCCTGGAGTGCCCCGGGACACCCTCCCTACGAGCAGTACTTC. Translation gives CAWSAPGHPPYEQYF.

This clonotype came up many times. This rearrangement joins TRBV19 to TRBJ2-7; D unresolved. Germline-derived CDR1 and CDR2 are LNHDA and SQIVND (reference sequence). There are 14 residues in the CDR3. The ends were cut back, 8 bases at V and 1 base at J, with 15 bases in the middle. The CDR3 protein is CASSPNLRSYEQYF. The CDR3 DNA is TGTGCCAGTTCGCCCAACCTACGGTCCTACGAGCAGTACTTC.

This chain connects TRBV7-9 to TRBJ2-2; D possibly corresponds to TRBD1 (6 bases). V was shortened by 3 bases and J by 9 bases, with 14 bases between the two germline ends. Germline V gives CDR1 SEHNR, CDR2 FQNEAQ (reference sequence). The CDR3 is 14 residues long. The CDR3 nucleotides are TGTGCCAGCAGCTTCCGGGACAACTCCTGGGAGCTGTTTTTT. Protein product: CASSFRDNSWELFF.

Only a few counts were recorded for this clonotype. This chain uses TRBV27 with TRBJ1-6, with 8 bases fitting TRBD1. After removal of 7 bases from V and 6 bases from J, the junction contained 8 bases not matched to a gene. This CDR3 has 15 amino acids. Germline loops: CDR1 MNHEY, CDR2 SMNVEV (reference sequence). CDR3 nucleotides: TGTGCCAGCAATGACCGGCAGGGGGCTAATTCACCCCTCCACTTT. It yields the protein CASNDRQGANSPLHF.

This chain joins TRBV25-1 and TRBJ2-1, with D possibly TRBD2 on 6 matching bases. In germline, CDR1 is MGHDK, CDR2 SYGVNS. The CDR3 loop spans 17 amino acids. V shed 2 bases and J shed 7 bases, with 21 bases lying between them. This chain's CDR3 is CASSEEGHREKENEQFF. The CDR3 nucleotides read TGTGCCAGCAGTGAAGAGGGTCACCGGGAGAAGGAAAATGAGCAGTTCTTC.